Listed below are T cell receptor beta chains from one sample, sequenced in a study of blood T cells in healthy people across ages. TCRdb re-called the 5' RACE reads with MiXCR, one entry per CDR3 protein. The table has 1.5 million to 2 million distinct CDR3 sequences, 28% seen once. The sequenced material came from blood. Every receptor here comes from a woman in her 30s in good health. Each CDR3 is given with its conserved first and last residue. D genes are given only for firm matches. Only some rows state a clone size, as once, few, many or a class for expanded clones.

>TRBD1|TRBJ2-7|16|few|TRBV7-2
CASSLGLRDRAYEQYF
TGTGCCAGCAGCTTAGGGCTAAGGGACAGGGCCTACGAGCAGTACTTC
>TRBD1|TRBJ2-1|15|few|TRBV10-3
CAISESDRGINEQFF
TGTGCCATCAGTGAATCGGACAGGGGGATTAATGAGCAGTTCTTC
>TRBD1|TRBJ2-7|17|-|TRBV6-6
CASSYSVGAGGGYEQYF
TGTGCCAGCAGTTACTCGGTCGGGGCAGGGGGCGGCTACGAGCAGTACTTC
>-|TRBJ1-1|13|-|TRBV5-1
CASSLDWGSRAFF
TGCGCCAGCAGCTTGGATTGGGGAAGTCGAGCTTTCTTT
>TRBD2|TRBJ2-5|20|-|TRBV4-2
CASSQVTPTDKRGGDETQYF
TGTGCCAGCAGCCAAGTGACCCCCACCGACAAGCGGGGGGGCGATGAGACCCAGTACTTC
>-|TRBJ2-1|14|-|TRBV6-2/TRBV6-3
CASSNSARYNEQFF
TGTGCCAGCAGTAATTCCGCCAGGTACAATGAGCAGTTCTTC
>-|TRBJ1-2|17|few|TRBV5-1
CASSLGGLSGDRYGYTF
TGCGCCAGCAGCTTGGGAGGGCTTTCGGGGGACCGCTATGGCTACACCTTC
>-|TRBJ2-7|12|-|TRBV7-2
CASSKAAYEQYF
TGTGCCAGCAGCAAGGCAGCCTACGAGCAGTACTTC
>-|TRBJ2-7|12|many|TRBV20-1
CSASGAAYEQYF
TGCAGTGCTAGCGGGGCCGCCTACGAGCAGTACTTC
>-|TRBJ1-5|10|-|TRBV10-3
CAIGVQPQHF
TGTGCCATCGGAGTACAGCCCCAGCATTTT
>-|TRBJ2-5|17|few|TRBV4-3
CASSQVEGGATGETQYF
TGCGCCAGCAGCCAAGTGGAGGGGGGTGCGACTGGCGAGACCCAGTACTTC
>-|TRBJ2-7|13|-|TRBV6-1
CASSEVREYEQYF
TGTGCCAGCAGTGAGGTGCGGGAATACGAGCAGTACTTC
>-|TRBJ2-3|15|once|TRBV18
CANSRDILPSDTQYF
TGTGCCAACTCTCGGGACATCCTCCCGTCGGATACGCAGTATTTT
>-|TRBJ1-1|14|-|TRBV10-3
CAISESSWAAEAFF
TGTGCCATCAGTGAGTCGAGTTGGGCAGCCGAAGCTTTCTTT
>TRBD2|TRBJ2-1|15|-|TRBV20-1
CSVGLVQGGFNEQFF
TGCAGTGTCGGACTAGTTCAGGGAGGGTTCAATGAGCAGTTCTTC
>TRBD2|TRBJ2-7|19|few|TRBV7-8
CASGEILAGATHSRSEQYF
TGTGCCAGCGGCGAGATACTAGCGGGCGCCACTCATTCCAGGAGCGAGCAGTACTTC
>-|TRBJ2-1|13|-|TRBV6-2/TRBV6-3
CASSQTSSSLEFF
TGTGCCAGCAGCCAAACTAGCTCCAGTTTGGAGTTCTTC
>-|TRBJ2-7|18|-|TRBV4-1
CASSQEAVREVNAYEQYF
TGCGCCAGCAGCCAAGAAGCTGTTAGGGAGGTTAATGCCTACGAGCAGTACTTC
>-|TRBJ2-4|14|-|TRBV12-3/TRBV12-4
CASSSSSPVNEQYF
TGTGCCAGCAGTTCCAGTAGCCCTGTCAATGAGCAGTACTTC
>-|TRBJ1-2|15|-|TRBV7-9
CASSLEILGLDGYTF
TGTGCCAGCAGCTTAGAAATATTAGGTCTCGATGGCTACACCTTC
>-|TRBJ2-7|15|many|TRBV27
CASSPSRVPPYEQYF
TGTGCCAGCAGTCCCTCTCGAGTCCCTCCGTATGAGCAGTACTTC
>-|TRBJ2-1|14|many|TRBV29-1
CSVEDPHVGNEQFF
TGCAGCGTTGAAGATCCCCACGTCGGCAATGAGCAGTTCTTC
>-|TRBJ2-5|14|-|TRBV7-2
CASSRTLGVETQYF
TGTGCCAGCAGCCGAACGTTGGGTGTGGAGACCCAGTACTTC
>TRBD1|TRBJ2-5|16|many|TRBV6-1
CASSVTKQGAGETQYF
TGTGCCAGCAGTGTCACCAAACAGGGGGCCGGGGAGACCCAGTACTTC
>-|TRBJ2-1|15|-|TRBV4-3
CASSQERGSDNEQFF
TGCGCCAGCAGCCAAGAGAGGGGTTCGGACAATGAGCAGTTCTTC
>-|TRBJ2-3|13|few|TRBV20-1
CSANRGTGDTQYF
TGCAGTGCGAATAGGGGGACCGGAGATACGCAGTATTTT
>-|TRBJ1-5|14|few|TRBV16
CASSPSGSGQPQHF
TGTGCCAGCAGCCCTTCAGGGTCGGGCCAGCCCCAGCATTTT
>-|TRBJ2-1|14|-|TRBV5-6
CASSFIGIYNEQFF
TGTGCCAGCAGCTTCATCGGGATTTACAATGAGCAGTTCTTC
>-|TRBJ2-7|14|-|TRBV20-1
CSASRDARVHEQYF
TGCAGTGCTAGTCGGGACGCGCGAGTCCACGAGCAGTACTTC
>-|TRBJ1-2|13|many|TRBV9
CASSVDVNYGYTF
TGTGCCAGCAGCGTAGACGTTAACTATGGCTACACCTTC
>-|TRBJ1-4|15|-|TRBV5-1
CASSLPGAANEKLFF
TGCGCCAGCAGCTTGCCAGGAGCCGCTAATGAAAAACTGTTTTTT
>-|TRBJ2-1|14|few|TRBV15
CATSPWDRYNEQFF
TGTGCCACCAGTCCGTGGGACCGCTACAATGAGCAGTTCTTC
>TRBD1|TRBJ2-7|19|many|TRBV4-2
CASSQDYGRGQGGRYEQYF
TGTGCCAGCAGCCAAGATTATGGTCGGGGACAGGGGGGTCGGTACGAGCAGTACTTC
>TRBD2|TRBJ2-5|12|few|TRBV6-6
CASGFALREQYF
TGTGCCAGCGGATTTGCGTTGCGGGAGCAGTACTTC
>-|TRBJ2-7|14|-|TRBV2
CASTHRKPSYEQYF
TGTGCCAGCACTCACAGGAAACCCTCCTACGAGCAGTACTTC
>TRBD1|TRBJ1-2|17|many|TRBV6-5
CASSYYGQAGTLYGYTF
TGTGCCAGCAGTTACTACGGACAGGCCGGAACACTCTATGGCTACACCTTC
>-|TRBJ1-2|11|-|TRBV20-1
CSARADYGYTF
TGCAGTGCTAGAGCGGACTATGGCTACACCTTC
>-|TRBJ2-3|14|once|TRBV12-3/TRBV12-4
CASSFTSRTDAQYF
TGTGCCAGCAGTTTCACTAGTAGGACAGATGCGCAGTATTTT
>-|TRBJ2-6|17|-|TRBV18
CASSPQGASSGANVLTF
TGTGCCAGCTCACCACAGGGAGCGAGCTCTGGGGCCAACGTCCTGACTTTC
>-|TRBJ2-1|15|-|TRBV13
CASSSDPGKSDEQFF
TGTGCCAGCAGCTCTGACCCGGGAAAGTCGGATGAGCAGTTCTTC
>TRBD2|TRBJ2-3|16|-|TRBV20-1
CSARPPSGGGTDTQYF
TGCAGTGCTAGGCCCCCCAGCGGGGGGGGAACAGATACGCAGTATTTT
>-|TRBJ2-5|10|many|TRBV29-1
CSVLWGEQYF
TGCAGCGTTCTGTGGGGGGAGCAGTACTTC
>TRBD1|TRBJ2-7|14|many|TRBV6-6
CASSWDRSSYEQYF
TGTGCCAGCAGCTGGGACAGGAGCTCCTACGAGCAGTACTTC
>TRBD1|TRBJ1-5|18|-|TRBV6-5
CASRTRTGLQFGNQPQHF
TGTGCCAGCAGAACTCGGACAGGGCTCCAGTTCGGCAATCAGCCCCAGCATTTT
>TRBD1|TRBJ2-7|16|many|TRBV15
CATSRVGTEDNYEQYF
TGTGCCACCAGCAGAGTGGGGACAGAGGATAACTACGAGCAGTACTTC
>-|TRBJ2-7|16|-|TRBV28
CASSLLGIGRNNEQYF
TGTGCCAGCAGTCTCCTAGGGATTGGGAGGAACAATGAGCAGTACTTC
>-|TRBJ2-5|13|-|TRBV7-9
CASSWRSQETQYF
TGTGCCAGCAGCTGGCGATCCCAAGAGACCCAGTACTTC
>-|TRBJ1-4|17|-|TRBV7-9
CARSLALRGETNEKLFF
TGTGCCCGCAGCTTAGCGTTAAGAGGAGAAACTAATGAAAAACTGTTTTTT
>TRBD1|TRBJ1-2|16|few|TRBV4-3
CASSQGWDRDNYGYTF
TGCGCCAGCAGCCAAGGCTGGGACAGGGACAACTATGGCTACACCTTC
>TRBD2|TRBJ2-7|14|few|TRBV7-2
CASGSASGTREQYF
TGTGCCAGCGGAAGTGCTAGCGGGACGCGCGAGCAGTACTTC
>-|TRBJ2-2|15|-|TRBV12-3/TRBV12-4
CASRTPGQNTGELFF
TGTGCCAGCAGGACTCCGGGACAAAACACCGGGGAGCTGTTTTTT
>TRBD2|TRBJ2-5|15|few|TRBV20-1
CSADSFSGRGETQYF
TGCAGTGCCGACAGTTTTAGCGGGAGGGGAGAGACCCAGTACTTC
>TRBD1|TRBJ1-1|16|few|TRBV11-1
CASSRTGGDHNTEAFF
TGTGCCAGCAGCCGTACAGGGGGCGACCATAACACTGAAGCTTTCTTT
>TRBD1|TRBJ2-6|17|-|TRBV28
CASTSQGAVSGANVLTF
TGTGCCAGCACCTCACAGGGGGCTGTCTCTGGGGCCAACGTCCTGACTTTC